The 23 T cell receptor beta chains listed next were all sequenced from one sample in a study of OX40 agonist ivuxolimab in advanced cancers. This table comes from immunoSEQ multiplex PCR, and its TCRdb copy is limited to in-frame clones, with some not included. The sample lists 3,000 to 3,500 clones, approximately 80% seen once, with approximately 30% in the top ten. The source was CD4+ or CD8+ T cells sorted from blood, collected in a trial of the OX40 agonist ivuxolimab. Receptor source: an adult with an advanced solid tumor such as melanoma, head and neck, liver or kidney cancer.

V and J are TRBV12-5 and TRBJ2-1, with 10 bases fitting TRBD2. This CDR3 comprises 15 residues. V shed 2 bases and J 9 bases; nucleotides not matched to a gene: 7. Per the germline V gene, CDR1 is LGHNT and CDR2 is FRNRAP. CDR3 nucleotide sequence: TGTGCTAGTGGTTTGCTAGCGGGAGAAGTCGGTGAGCAGTTCTTC. This codes for CASGLLAGEVGEQFF.

This clone was seen a handful of times. V usage is TRBV7-9 and J usage is TRBJ2-7; D gene uncertain. Trimming took 5 bases from V and 4 from J, leaving 12 bases between them. This CDR3 is built from 13 residues. CDR1 is SEHNR and CDR2 is FQNEAQ in the germline V gene (reference sequence). CDR3 residues: CASSTSTAYEQYF. In DNA form, the CDR3 reads TGTGCCAGCAGCACCAGTACGGCGTACGAGCAGTACTTC.

J is TRBJ1-5 and V is TRBV2, with 10 positions matching TRBD1. With V trimmed by 7 bases and J by 5 bases, 5 bases remained unmatched. This CDR3 has 14 residues. CDR1 is SNHLY, CDR2 FYNNEI, per germline. The CDR3 DNA follows: TGTGCCAGCAAACCGGGACAGGGGCATCAGCCCCAGCATTTT. As protein: CASKPGQGHQPQHF.

This chain uses TRBV28 with TRBJ2-1, with 9 bases aligning to TRBD2. After removal of 8 bases from V and 4 bases from J, the junction contained 15 bases not matched to a gene. Germline assignment: CDR1 MDHEN and CDR2 SYDVKM. The CDR3 has 17 amino acids. The CDR3 loop reads CASRLTSGNLLYNEQFF. The CDR3 coding sequence is TGTGCCAGCCGACTGACTAGCGGAAACCTACTATACAATGAGCAGTTCTTC. The whole variable domain, filled in from reference TRBV28 and TRBJ2-1, reads DVKVTQSSRYLVKRTGEKVFLECVQDMDHENMFWYRQDPGLGLRLIYFSYDVKMKEKGDIPEGYSVSREKKERFSLILESASTNQTSMYLCASRLTSGNLLYNEQFFGPGTRLTVL.

The chain employs TRBV13 and TRBJ2-2; D ambiguous. The CDR3 is 11 amino acids. Germline V CDR1 and CDR2: PRHDT, FYEKMQ (reference sequence). With 11 bases removed from V and 2 bases from J, the gap between germline ends came to 6 bases. The CDR3 loop reads CASSNTGELFF. DNA for the CDR3: TGTGCCTCGTCAAACACCGGGGAGCTGTTTTTT.

The chain joins TRBV28 to TRBJ2-7, with 11 bases that match TRBD2. This CDR3 has 15 residues. Per germline, CDR1 MDHEN and CDR2 SYDVKM. V shed 5 bases, J shed 6 bases, and the junction held 9 bases outside the gene matches. The CDR3 nucleotides are TGTGCCAGCAGTCCCTCCTTAGCGGGAGGGGCCGAGCAGTACTTC. Protein product: CASSPSLAGGAEQYF. Filled out from reference TRBV28 and TRBJ2-7, the complete variable domain reads DVKVTQSSRYLVKRTGEKVFLECVQDMDHENMFWYRQDPGLGLRLIYFSYDVKMKEKGDIPEGYSVSREKKERFSLILESASTNQTSMYLCASSPSLAGGAEQYFGPGTRLTVT.

The J gene is TRBJ2-5, the V gene TRBV27; tentative D call: TRBD1 (9 bases). The J call may be mistaken, given a closer DNA end match to TRBJ2-7. There are 16 residues in the CDR3. Germline CDR1 MNHEY, CDR2 SMNVEV (reference sequence). The CDR3 region is CASCGQGIAGTYEQYF. The CDR3 DNA reads as TGTGCCAGCTGTGGACAGGGGATAGCGGGGACCTACGAGCAGTACTTC.

This clone was observed a few times. The chain has TRBV7-9 and TRBJ2-3; TRBD1 might be the D (5 bases). Trimming shortened V by 2 bases and J by 1 base, and 16 bases separated the two germline ends. CDR1 and CDR2 from the germline V gene are SEHNR and FQNEAQ (reference sequence). The CDR3 length is 17 residues. Here the CDR3 DNA reads TGTGCCAGCAGCTTACCTCGGATGGGGCCGCGCACAGATACGCAGTATTTT. Amino acids: CASSLPRMGPRTDTQYF. The entire variable domain, with the rest obtained from reference TRBV7-9 and TRBJ2-3, is as follows: DTGVSQNPRHKITKRGQNVTFRCDPISEHNRLYWYRQTLGQGPEFLTYFQNEAQLEKSRLLSDRFSAERPKGSFSTLEIQRTEQGDSAMYLCASSLPRMGPRTDTQYFGPGTRLTVL.

V is TRBV13 and J is TRBJ1-1; no reliable D call. V was clipped by 5 bases and J by 0 bases, with 7 bases between them. The CDR3 has 13 residues. Germline CDR1 is PRHDT and CDR2 is FYEKMQ (reference sequence). The DNA of the CDR3 is TGTGCCAGCAGCATCAGTGTGAACACTGAAGCTTTCTTT. Its protein product is CASSISVNTEAFF.

The chain joins TRBV10-3 to TRBJ2-7, with D hard to call. The germline CDR1 and CDR2 sequences are ENHRY and SYGVKD. Trimming cost V 0 bases and J 2 bases, with 2 bases left between them. There are 12 residues in the CDR3. The CDR3 DNA follows: TGTGCCATCAGTGAGTCACCCTACGAGCAGTACTTC. Protein: CAISESPYEQYF.

This chain joins TRBV28 and TRBJ2-7; 7 positions match TRBD2. Germline V gives CDR1 MDHEN, CDR2 SYDVKM. With 7 bases clipped from V and 2 bases from J, the junction kept 8 bases outside the gene matches. The CDR3 runs to 14 residues. The CDR3 DNA reads as TGTGCCAGCACCGAGGTGGGGAGGGCCTACGAGCAGTACTTC. This translates into CASTEVGRAYEQYF.

The gene calls are TRBV27 and TRBJ2-2; 8 positions agree with TRBD1. The CDR3 spans 17 residues. The junction had 12 bases not matched to a gene; V was cut back by 4 bases and J by 5 bases. Looked up from germline, CDR1 is MNHEY and CDR2 is SMNVEV (reference sequence). CDR3 nucleotides: TGTGCCAGCAGTTCCTGGACAGGGCAGGTGGTGACCGGGGAGCTGTTTTTT. As protein: CASSSWTGQVVTGELFF.

The CDR3 DNA is TGTGCCAGCAGCGGACGACTAGCGGGAGTGACAGATACGCAGTATTTT. The encoded protein is CASSGRLAGVTDTQYF. The rearrangement links TRBV9 to TRBJ2-3; 12 bases agree with TRBD2. Trimming removed 3 bases from V and 3 bases from J; junction bases left unmatched: 5. The CDR3 is made up of 16 amino acids. The germline gives CDR1 SGDLS, CDR2 YYNGEE.

The rearrangement joins TRBV14 to TRBJ2-7, with 7 bases aligning to TRBD1. The CDR3 loop spans 16 amino acids. J was trimmed by 2 bases and V by 4 bases; bases with no gene match: 11. Germline CDR1 reads SGHDN; CDR2 reads FVKESK. In DNA, the CDR3 is TGTGCCAGCAGCCCAACGCTCCGGGACAGCCCCTACGAGCAGTACTTC. Translating gives CASSPTLRDSPYEQYF.

The chain has TRBV7-9 and TRBJ2-7, with unresolved D. V shed 0 bases and J shed 6 bases, with 6 bases lying between them. This CDR3 has 12 residues. The germline CDR1 and CDR2 sequences are SEHNR and FQNEAQ (reference sequence). CDR3 protein: CASSLARGEQYF. The DNA for the CDR3 is TGTGCCAGCAGCTTAGCTAGAGGCGAGCAGTACTTC.

This chain links TRBV4-1 with TRBJ2-1; D may be TRBD2 (6 bases). The germline CDR1 and CDR2 sequences are MGHRA and YSYEKL. The CDR3 is 16 residues long. Trimming stripped 1 base from V and 5 bases from J, with 15 bases between. The chain's CDR3 is CASSQGGGIGDNEQFF. CDR3 nucleotide sequence: TGCGCCAGCAGCCAAGGCGGCGGGATAGGCGACAATGAGCAGTTCTTC.

V gene TRBV5-6 combines with J gene TRBJ2-1, with 7 bases identical to TRBD2. V lost 5 bases and J lost 4; bases outside the gene matches: 12. Germline V gene data show CDR1 as SGHDT and CDR2 as YYEEEE. The CDR3 has 16 residues. The CDR3 protein is CASSSRVASGYNEQFF. As DNA, the CDR3 is TGTGCCAGCAGTTCCAGGGTGGCTAGCGGTTACAATGAGCAGTTCTTC.

The gene calls are TRBV7-8 and TRBJ2-1; D is ambiguous. The CDR3 totals 13 residues. V lost 5 bases and J 0 bases, leaving 5 bases between the germline ends. Germline V gene data show CDR1 as SGHVS and CDR2 as FQNEAQ. DNA for the CDR3: TGTGCCAGCAGCCCGAACTCCTACAATGAGCAGTTCTTC. This codes for CASSPNSYNEQFF.

The rearrangement uses TRBV21-1 and TRBJ1-5; the table's D call of TRBD1 was not tested on the DNA. TRBV21-1 represents a pseudogene. The CDR3 has 16 residues. The chain's CDR3 is CASSVTGQGANQPQHF. The CDR3 DNA sequence: TGTGCCAGCAGCGTCACGGGACAGGGGGCCAATCAGCCCCAGCATTTT.

The chain links TRBV14 to TRBJ2-7; D may be TRBD1 (6 bases). The CDR3 is 15 amino acids. Germline V gene sequence: CDR1 SGHDN, CDR2 FVKESK. Trimming removed 1 base from V and 7 bases from J, with 17 bases in between. CDR3 amino acids: CASSQGGTSLGEQYF. The CDR3 DNA sequence: TGTGCCAGCAGCCAAGGAGGGACATCTTTAGGGGAGCAGTACTTC.

The rearrangement links TRBV28 to TRBJ2-7; D is perhaps TRBD2 (6 bases). V was cut by 2 bases and J by 3 bases, with 11 bases left in between. Germline assignment: CDR1 MDHEN and CDR2 SYDVKM. The CDR3 contains 14 residues. CDR3 region: CASSLSGSIYEQYF. The CDR3 bases are TGTGCCAGCAGTTTAAGCGGGTCGATCTACGAGCAGTACTTC.

The rearrangement uses TRBV5-6 and TRBJ2-7; 11 bases fit TRBD2. V trimming: 2 bases; J trimming: 2 bases; junction bases outside the gene matches: 6. This CDR3 has 16 amino acids. CDR1 SGHDT and CDR2 YYEEEE come from the germline V gene. The CDR3 bases are TGTGCCAGCAGCTTAGGGACTAGCGGAGGCCCCTACGAGCAGTACTTC. Translation gives CASSLGTSGGPYEQYF.

This chain uses TRBV6-5 with TRBJ1-1; no definite D call. V lost 5 bases to trimming and J lost 4 bases, with 14 bases between them. CDR3 length equals 14 residues. CDR1 and CDR2 (germline): MNHEY, SVGAGI. This chain's CDR3 is CASSPRGGLTEAFF. DNA for the CDR3: TGTGCCAGCAGTCCCCGTGGAGGGCTCACTGAAGCTTTCTTT.